Listed below are T cell receptor beta chains from one sample, sequenced in a study of blood T cell repertoires in COVID-19. TCRdb keeps only in-frame clones here, not all; method: immunoSEQ multiplex PCR. The table lists around 270,000 clones, 70% to 90% of them singletons. Sequenced input: PBMCs or T cells enriched from blood (not recorded which). These receptor sequences come from a woman aged 25 to 39 who had recovered from COVID-19. The CDR3 runs from the conserved cysteine through the conserved F or W. A D gene is named only where the DNA matches it firmly. Clone size, where shown, is once, few, many, or a class for clones that have expanded.

v_call	d_call	clone_size	j_call	cdr3_nt	cdr3_aa
TRBV5-8	-	-	TRBJ2-3	TGTGCCAGCAGCCAGTACCGGGGGGCCGGCACAGATACGCAGTATTTT	CASSQYRGAGTDTQYF
TRBV11-3	-	-	TRBJ1-1	TGTGCCAGCAGCTTAGCGACGGGCAGGAGGAGGACTGAAGCTTTCTTT	CASSLATGRRRTEAFF
TRBV24-1	TRBD1	few	TRBJ2-3	TGTGCCACCATGGGACAGGGACGCACAGATACGCAGTATTTT	CATMGQGRTDTQYF
TRBV28	-	-	TRBJ1-2	TGTGCCAGCAGTTTCGCCAGTTACTATGGCTACACCTTC	CASSFASYYGYTF
TRBV15	TRBD1	-	TRBJ1-1	TGTGCCACCAGCAGGACGGACAGGGGGCCCACTGAAGCTTTCTTT	CATSRTDRGPTEAFF
TRBV14	-	-	TRBJ1-1	TGTGCCAGCAGCCTCCCAGCGACTGAAGCTTTCTTT	CASSLPATEAFF
TRBV2	-	-	TRBJ1-2	TGTGCCAGCAGTGAGAGCGGGCTCTATGGCTACACCTTC	CASSESGLYGYTF
TRBV9	-	-	TRBJ1-2	TGTGCCAGCAGCAACAGAGGCTACACCTTC	CASSNRGYTF
TRBV28	TRBD1	few	TRBJ1-6	TGTGCCAGCAGTCCATCCCTAGGAATTCGGGACAGGGAGACGAATTCACCCCTCCACTTT	CASSPSLGIRDRETNSPLHF
TRBV6-5	-	-	TRBJ1-5	TGTGCCAGCTTTATCGGGTGGGGCGAGCCCCAGCATTTT	CASFIGWGEPQHF
TRBV5-1	TRBD1	-	TRBJ1-3	TGCGCCAGCAGCCCAACAGGGGGCGCACGAGGAAACACCATATATTTT	CASSPTGGARGNTIYF
TRBV9	-	-	TRBJ2-5	TGTGCCAGCAGCGTAGGGGTGACTAGTGCGTACCAAGAGACCCAGTACTTC	CASSVGVTSAYQETQYF
TRBV3-1/TRBV3-2	TRBD2	-	TRBJ2-7	TGTGCCAGCAGCCAAGATAGCGGGGGCTCCTACGAGCAGTACTTC	CASSQDSGGSYEQYF
TRBV5-5	TRBD2	-	TRBJ2-2	TGTGCCAGCAGCGTCTTAGCGGGAGGCGGCGGGGAGCTGTTTTTT	CASSVLAGGGGELFF
TRBV10-1	TRBD1	-	TRBJ1-1	TGCGCCAGCAGTGACTTCACCGGGACAGGGACAAACACTGAAGCTTTCTTT	CASSDFTGTGTNTEAFF
TRBV7-8	TRBD1	-	TRBJ2-7	TGTGCCAGCACCCCCAGGGGACAGACCTACGAGCAGTACTTC	CASTPRGQTYEQYF
TRBV3-1/TRBV3-2	-	-	TRBJ2-7	TGTGCCAGCAGCCAAGATCTCGGCGAGCAGTACTTC	CASSQDLGEQYF
TRBV11-2	-	-	TRBJ1-1	TGTGCCAGCAGCTCCGTTCGCAGGGTCACTGAAGCTTTCTTT	CASSSVRRVTEAFF
TRBV9	TRBD1	-	TRBJ2-7	TGTGCCAGCAGCGGGGACAGGGTCAACGAGCAGTACTTC	CASSGDRVNEQYF
TRBV27	-	-	TRBJ2-5	TGTGCCAGCAGTCCCGACCCCGAGGGAATGACGTTCGCAAGGACCCAGTACTTC	CASSPDPEGMTFARTQYF
TRBV18	-	-	TRBJ1-2	TGTGCCAGCTCCCCGATGGACACTCTATATAACTATGGCTACACCTTC	CASSPMDTLYNYGYTF
TRBV3-1/TRBV3-2	TRBD1	-	TRBJ1-6	TGTGCCAGCTGCTTTTCAGGGGGTGGGTATTCACCCCTCCACTTT	CASCFSGGGYSPLHF
TRBV5-1	TRBD1	once	TRBJ2-5	TGCGCCAGCAGAGCGACAGGGGAGGTATCCCAAGAGACCCAGTACTTC	CASRATGEVSQETQYF
TRBV12-3/TRBV12-4	-	-	TRBJ1-1	TGTGCCAGCAGTTTCGTCCAGGGAACTGAAGCTTTCTTT	CASSFVQGTEAFF
TRBV24-1	TRBD1	-	TRBJ2-3	TGTGCCACCAGTGAGGGACAGGGGGTATCAGATACGCAGTATTTT	CATSEGQGVSDTQYF
TRBV3-1/TRBV3-2	-	-	TRBJ2-5	TGTGCCAGCACGGGATTCCTTGGCGGCTCGTACCAAGAGACCCAGTACTTC	CASTGFLGGSYQETQYF
TRBV5-1	TRBD2	-	TRBJ2-7	TGCGCCAGCAGCTTTATAGGGACTAGCCCCTCCTACGAGCAGTACTTC	CASSFIGTSPSYEQYF
TRBV5-6	-	few	TRBJ1-2	TGTGCCAGCAGCTTACTCGCTGGACATGTTGGCGGCTACACCTTC	CASSLLAGHVGGYTF
TRBV4-1	-	once	TRBJ2-7	TGCGCCAGCACCTTAAATAGTGCTAGTTCCTACGAGCAGTACTTC	CASTLNSASSYEQYF
TRBV20-1	-	-	TRBJ2-4	TGCAGTGCTAGAGATCTTCCCATTCAGTACTTC	CSARDLPIQYF
TRBV19	-	-	TRBJ1-3	TGTGCCAGTAATCAACAGGGAAATTATCCTGGAAACACCATATATTTT	CASNQQGNYPGNTIYF
TRBV24-1	TRBD1	-	TRBJ2-2	TGTGCCACCGGACAGGGACTCGATACCGGGGAGCTGTTTTTT	CATGQGLDTGELFF
TRBV5-6	TRBD2	few	TRBJ2-2	TGTGCCAGCAGTCCTCTAGCGGGGGGCCTGAACACCGGGGAGCTGTTTTTT	CASSPLAGGLNTGELFF
TRBV3-1/TRBV3-2	TRBD1	-	TRBJ1-3	TGTGCCAGCAGCCAAGTGCCGACAGGGGGAAGAAACACCATATATTTT	CASSQVPTGGRNTIYF
TRBV10-3	TRBD2	-	TRBJ2-7	TGTGCCATCAGTTCAAGCGGGAGTAAGACCTACGAGCAGTACTTC	CAISSSGSKTYEQYF
TRBV9	TRBD2	once	TRBJ2-7	TGTGCCAGCAGCGGACCGGGGCTTCAGGCGGGGGACTACGAGCAGTACTTC	CASSGPGLQAGDYEQYF
TRBV28	-	-	TRBJ2-7	TGTGCCAGCAGTTCCTGGGGGCGAAGGTACGAGCAGTACTTC	CASSSWGRRYEQYF
TRBV5-1	TRBD2	-	TRBJ2-1	TGCGCCAGCAGCTTGGAGCCGGTCCTAGCGGTCTACAATGAGCAGTTCTTC	CASSLEPVLAVYNEQFF
TRBV28	TRBD1	-	TRBJ1-1	TGTGCCAGCAGTCTACAGGGGGCCGTACTGAACACTGAAGCTTTCTTT	CASSLQGAVLNTEAFF
TRBV7-6	TRBD1	-	TRBJ1-4	TGTGCCAGCAGCCGCCTGGGGACAGGGTCAACTAATGAAAAACTGTTTTTT	CASSRLGTGSTNEKLFF
TRBV7-8	-	-	TRBJ2-7	TGTGCCAGCAGCTATACTGCTGACTACGAGCAGTACTTC	CASSYTADYEQYF
TRBV15	-	-	TRBJ2-2	TGTGCCACCTCTACGCGGAGGGGCAGCCCCTACACCGGGGAGCTGTTTTTT	CATSTRRGSPYTGELFF
TRBV18	-	-	TRBJ2-5	TGTGCCAGCTCACCAACCCCAGGGGAAAAGACCCAGTACTTC	CASSPTPGEKTQYF
TRBV30	-	-	TRBJ2-7	TGTGCCTGGAGTGAAACTGGCGAGCAGTACTTC	CAWSETGEQYF
TRBV20-1	-	-	TRBJ1-2	TGCAGTGCTAAGACCCGCGGAGGCTACACCTTC	CSAKTRGGYTF
TRBV9	-	once	TRBJ2-1	TGTGCCAGCGGACTCGGAAACAATGAGCAGTTCTTC	CASGLGNNEQFF
TRBV4-1	TRBD2	-	TRBJ2-2	TGCGCCAGCACCAGAGTCCCTCTAGTAGCGGGAGTACTCGTTATGGGGACCGGGGAGCTGTTTTTT	CASTRVPLVAGVLVMGTGELFF
TRBV5-1	-	-	TRBJ2-5	TGCGCCAGCAGCGACCCAGGGTTAAGCAGCCAAGAGACCCAGTACTTC	CASSDPGLSSQETQYF
TRBV5-1	-	once	TRBJ1-1	TGCGCCAGCAGCTTGGCGGGGCCCGGGGGACGCCTTAACACTGAAGCTTTCTTT	CASSLAGPGGRLNTEAFF
TRBV5-8	-	-	TRBJ1-6	TGTGCCAGCAGCTTCGGCTCCTATAATTCACCCCTCCACTTT	CASSFGSYNSPLHF
TRBV18	TRBD1	-	TRBJ1-3	TGTGCCAGCTCACGGGACAGGGGACCTGGAAACACCATATATTTT	CASSRDRGPGNTIYF
TRBV28	TRBD1	-	TRBJ2-1	TGTGCCAGCGGACAGGGGGAGGGCGACAATGAGCAGTTCTTC	CASGQGEGDNEQFF